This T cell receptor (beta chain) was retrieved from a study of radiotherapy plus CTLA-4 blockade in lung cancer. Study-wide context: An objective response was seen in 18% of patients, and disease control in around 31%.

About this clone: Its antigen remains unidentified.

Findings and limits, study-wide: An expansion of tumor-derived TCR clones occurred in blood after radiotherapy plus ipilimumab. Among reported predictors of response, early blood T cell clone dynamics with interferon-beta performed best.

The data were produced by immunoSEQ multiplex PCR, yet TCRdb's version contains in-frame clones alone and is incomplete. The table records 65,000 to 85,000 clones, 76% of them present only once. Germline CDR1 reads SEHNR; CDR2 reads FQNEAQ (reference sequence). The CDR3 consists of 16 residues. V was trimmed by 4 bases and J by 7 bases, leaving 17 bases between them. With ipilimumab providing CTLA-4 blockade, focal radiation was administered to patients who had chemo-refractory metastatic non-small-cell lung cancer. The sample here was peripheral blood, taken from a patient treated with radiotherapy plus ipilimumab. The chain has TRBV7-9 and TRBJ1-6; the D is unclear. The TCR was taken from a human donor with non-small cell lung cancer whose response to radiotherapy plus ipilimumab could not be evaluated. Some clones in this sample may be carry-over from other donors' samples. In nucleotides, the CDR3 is TGTGCCAGCAGCTCCCCTATCGGAGTACCCAATTCACCCCTCCACTTT. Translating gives CASSSPIGVPNSPLHF.